The table lists the clone carrying this T cell receptor beta chain with a few counts. The antigen remains unidentified. TCRdb used MiXCR to reprocess the 5' RACE reads, holding one entry per CDR3 protein. The sample has roughly 690,000 distinct CDR3 sequences, around 5.7% seen once. J lost 4 bases, V lost 6 bases, and 6 bases had no gene match. CDR3 length equals 14 residues. Per germline, CDR1 MDHEN and CDR2 SYDVKM. The data were obtained in a study of identical twins. General observations from the study: Its conclusions, products of cross-sectional statistical analysis, did not come from following the same donors.

This clonotype originated in a man aged 18 to 29 in good health. Sequences were obtained from naive T cells sorted from blood. The V call is TRBV28, the J call TRBJ2-5; 9 bases align to TRBD1. This CDR3 reads CASSNRGRGETQYF. Written as DNA, the CDR3 is TGTGCCAGCAGCAACAGGGGGCGAGGAGAGACCCAGTACTTC.